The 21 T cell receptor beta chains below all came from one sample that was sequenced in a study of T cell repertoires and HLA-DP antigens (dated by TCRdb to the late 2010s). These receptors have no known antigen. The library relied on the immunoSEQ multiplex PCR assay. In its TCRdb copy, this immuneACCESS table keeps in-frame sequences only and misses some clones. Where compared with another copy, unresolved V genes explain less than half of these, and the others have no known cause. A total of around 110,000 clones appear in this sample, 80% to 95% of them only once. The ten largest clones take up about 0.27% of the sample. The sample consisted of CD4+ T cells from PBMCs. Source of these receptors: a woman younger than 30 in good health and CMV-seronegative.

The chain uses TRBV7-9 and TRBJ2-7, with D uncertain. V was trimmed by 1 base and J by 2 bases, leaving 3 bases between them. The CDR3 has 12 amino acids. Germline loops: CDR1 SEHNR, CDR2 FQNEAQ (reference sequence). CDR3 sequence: CASSLVPYEQYF. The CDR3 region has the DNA TGTGCCAGCAGCTTAGTCCCCTACGAGCAGTACTTC.

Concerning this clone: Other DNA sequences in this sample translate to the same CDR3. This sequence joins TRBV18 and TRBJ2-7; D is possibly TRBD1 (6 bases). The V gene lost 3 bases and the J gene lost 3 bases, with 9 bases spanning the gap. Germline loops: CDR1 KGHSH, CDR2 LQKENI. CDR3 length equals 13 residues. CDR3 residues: CASSPGQVYEQYF. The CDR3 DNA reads TGTGCCAGCTCACCGGGACAAGTCTACGAGCAGTACTTC.

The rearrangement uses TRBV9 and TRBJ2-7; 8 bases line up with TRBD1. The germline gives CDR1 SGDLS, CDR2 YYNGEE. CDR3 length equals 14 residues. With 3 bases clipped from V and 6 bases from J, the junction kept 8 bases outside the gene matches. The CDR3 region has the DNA TGTGCCAGCAGCGACGGACAGGGTCGGGTCGAGCAGTACTTC. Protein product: CASSDGQGRVEQYF.

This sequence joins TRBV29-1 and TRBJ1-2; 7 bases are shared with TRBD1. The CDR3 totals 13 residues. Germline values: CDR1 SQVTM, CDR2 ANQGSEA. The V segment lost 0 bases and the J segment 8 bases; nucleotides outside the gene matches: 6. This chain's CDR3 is CSVEDEGAGGYTF. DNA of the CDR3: TGCAGCGTTGAAGATGAGGGGGCTGGCGGCTACACCTTC.

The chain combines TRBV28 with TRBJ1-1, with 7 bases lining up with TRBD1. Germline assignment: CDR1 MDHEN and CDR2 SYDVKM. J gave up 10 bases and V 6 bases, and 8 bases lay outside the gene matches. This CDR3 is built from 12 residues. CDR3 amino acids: CASSLDRDRAFF. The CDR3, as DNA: TGTGCCAGCAGCCTGGATCGGGACAGAGCTTTCTTT.

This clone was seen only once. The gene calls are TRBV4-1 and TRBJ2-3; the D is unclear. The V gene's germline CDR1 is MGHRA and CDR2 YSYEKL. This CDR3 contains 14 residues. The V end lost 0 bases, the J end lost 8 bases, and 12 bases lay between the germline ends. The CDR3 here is CASSQDIPLGTQYF. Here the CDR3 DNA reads TGCGCCAGCAGCCAAGATATCCCTTTGGGTACGCAGTATTTT.

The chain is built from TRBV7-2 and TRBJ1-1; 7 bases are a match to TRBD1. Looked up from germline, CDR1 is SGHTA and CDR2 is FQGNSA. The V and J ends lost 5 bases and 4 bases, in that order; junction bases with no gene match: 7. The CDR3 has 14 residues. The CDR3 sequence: CASSAGQIFTEAFF. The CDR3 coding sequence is TGTGCCAGCAGCGCGGGACAGATTTTCACTGAAGCTTTCTTT. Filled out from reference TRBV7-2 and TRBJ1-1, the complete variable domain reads GAGVSQSPSNKVTEKGKDVELRCDPISGHTALYWYRQSLGQGLEFLIYFQGNSAPDKSGLPSDRFSAERTGGSVSTLTIQRTQQEDSAVYLCASSAGQIFTEAFFGQGTRLTVV.

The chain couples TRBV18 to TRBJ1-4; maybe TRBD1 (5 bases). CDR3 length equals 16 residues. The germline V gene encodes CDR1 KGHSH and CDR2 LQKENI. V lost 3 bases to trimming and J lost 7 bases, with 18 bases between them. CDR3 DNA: TGTGCCAGCTCACCGAAGCTTCCGACAGCGGGTGAAAAACTGTTTTTT. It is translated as CASSPKLPTAGEKLFF.

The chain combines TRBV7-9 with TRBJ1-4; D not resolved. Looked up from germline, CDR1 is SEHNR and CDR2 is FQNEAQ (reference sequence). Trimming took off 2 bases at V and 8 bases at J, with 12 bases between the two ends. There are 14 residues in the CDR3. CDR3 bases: TGTGCCAGCAGCTTAACCGGTATAGGAGAAAAACTGTTTTTT. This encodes CASSLTGIGEKLFF.

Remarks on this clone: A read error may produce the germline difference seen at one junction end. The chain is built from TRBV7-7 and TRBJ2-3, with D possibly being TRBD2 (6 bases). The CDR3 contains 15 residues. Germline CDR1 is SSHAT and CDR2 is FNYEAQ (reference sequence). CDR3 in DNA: TGTGCTAGCAGCCAAGGGAGGTTAGCAACAGATACGCAGTATTTT. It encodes CASSQGRLATDTQYF.

This CDR3 is CAWRLGSTYEQYF. The CDR3 coding sequence is TGTGCCTGGAGGTTAGGATCCACCTACGAGCAGTACTTC. This chain uses TRBV30 with TRBJ2-7; D unclear. The ends were cut back, 3 bases at V and 2 bases at J, with 11 bases in the middle. CDR3 length: 13 amino acids. The germline V gene has CDR1 GTSNPN and CDR2 SVGIG (reference sequence).

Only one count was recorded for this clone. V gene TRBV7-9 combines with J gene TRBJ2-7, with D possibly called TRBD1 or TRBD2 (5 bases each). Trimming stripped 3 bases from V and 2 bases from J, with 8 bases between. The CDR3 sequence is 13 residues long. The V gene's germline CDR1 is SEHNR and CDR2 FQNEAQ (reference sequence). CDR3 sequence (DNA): TGTGCCAGCAGCTTTCCGGGACCCTACGAGCAGTACTTC. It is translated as CASSFPGPYEQYF.

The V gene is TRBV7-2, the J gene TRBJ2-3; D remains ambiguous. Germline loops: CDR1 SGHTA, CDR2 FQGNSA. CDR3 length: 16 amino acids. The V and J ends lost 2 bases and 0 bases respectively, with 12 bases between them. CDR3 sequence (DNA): TGTGCCAGCAGCTTAAGAGGCAGAGCTAGCACAGATACGCAGTATTTT. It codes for CASSLRGRASTDTQYF.

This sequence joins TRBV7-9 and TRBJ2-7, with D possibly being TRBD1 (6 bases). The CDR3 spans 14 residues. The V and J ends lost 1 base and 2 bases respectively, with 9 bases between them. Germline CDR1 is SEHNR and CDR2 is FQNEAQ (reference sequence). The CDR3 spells CASSLGQATYEQYF. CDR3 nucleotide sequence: TGTGCCAGCAGCTTAGGACAGGCAACCTACGAGCAGTACTTC.

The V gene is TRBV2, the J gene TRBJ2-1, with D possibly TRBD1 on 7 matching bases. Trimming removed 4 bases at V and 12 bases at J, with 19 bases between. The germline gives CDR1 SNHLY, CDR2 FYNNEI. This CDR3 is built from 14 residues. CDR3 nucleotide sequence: TGTGCCAGCAGTGTCGACAGGGCGGGACATGGGCAGTTCTTC. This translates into CASSVDRAGHGQFF.

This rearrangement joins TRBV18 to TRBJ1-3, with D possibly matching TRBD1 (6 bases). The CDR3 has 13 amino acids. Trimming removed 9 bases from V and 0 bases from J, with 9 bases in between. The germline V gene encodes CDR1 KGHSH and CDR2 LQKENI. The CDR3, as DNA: TGTGCCAGTTCGGACAGCTCTGGAAACACCATATATTTT. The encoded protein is CASSDSSGNTIYF.

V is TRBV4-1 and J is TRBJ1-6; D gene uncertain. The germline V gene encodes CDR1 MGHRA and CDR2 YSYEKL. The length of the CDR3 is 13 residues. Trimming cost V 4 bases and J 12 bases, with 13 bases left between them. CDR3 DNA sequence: TGCGCCAGCAGCCCCGGCCCCACGAGACCCCTCCACTTT. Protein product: CASSPGPTRPLHF.

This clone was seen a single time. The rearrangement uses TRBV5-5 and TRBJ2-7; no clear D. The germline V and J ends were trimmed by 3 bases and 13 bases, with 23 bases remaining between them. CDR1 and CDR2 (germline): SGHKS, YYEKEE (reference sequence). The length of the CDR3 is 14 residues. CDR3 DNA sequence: TGTGCCAGCAGCTCACTATTAAACCACAAAGCTCGCTACTTC. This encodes CASSSLLNHKARYF.

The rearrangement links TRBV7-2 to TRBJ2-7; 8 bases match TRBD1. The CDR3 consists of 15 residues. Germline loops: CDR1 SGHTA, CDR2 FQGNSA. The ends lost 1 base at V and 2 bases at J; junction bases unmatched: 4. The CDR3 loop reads CASSLVGTGTYEQYF. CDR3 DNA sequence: TGTGCCAGCAGCTTAGTGGGGACAGGTACCTACGAGCAGTACTTC.

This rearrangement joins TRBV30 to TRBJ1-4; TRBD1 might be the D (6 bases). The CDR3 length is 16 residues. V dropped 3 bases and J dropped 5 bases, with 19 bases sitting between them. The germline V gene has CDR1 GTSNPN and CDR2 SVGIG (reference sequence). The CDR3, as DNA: TGTGCCTGGAGCCCCAAGGGGGGGACTTCAAATGAAAAACTGTTTTTT. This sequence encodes CAWSPKGGTSNEKLFF.

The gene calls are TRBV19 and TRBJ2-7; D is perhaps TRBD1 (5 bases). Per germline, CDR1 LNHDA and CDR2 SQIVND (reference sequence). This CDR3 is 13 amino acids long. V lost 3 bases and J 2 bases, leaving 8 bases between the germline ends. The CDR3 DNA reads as TGTGCCAGTAGTATTCCAGGGACCTACGAGCAGTACTTC. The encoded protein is CASSIPGTYEQYF.